A selection of T cell receptor beta chains follows, all from one sample in a study of T cell changes during pregnancy in multiple sclerosis. The method was immunoSEQ multiplex PCR; TCRdb's version includes in-frame clones alone and lacks a portion of them. The sample includes tens of thousands of clones, approximately 92% of them seen just once. Sequences were derived from CD4+ T cells from peripheral blood mononuclear cells, sampled in the first trimester of pregnancy. Receptor source: a female donor with multiple sclerosis, enrolled in a pregnancy study. Each CDR3 is given with its conserved first and last residue. D genes are given only for firm matches. Clone size is given for some rows only: seen once, a few or many times, or a class if the clone is expanded.

>TRBV2|NA|TRBJ1-5|TRBD1
TGTGCCAGCAGTACAGGGGTTTGGGAGCAGCCCCAGCATTTT
CASSTGVWEQPQHF
>TRBV11-3|NA|TRBJ2-2|TRBD1
TGTGCCAGCAGCTTATCCCTCTGGACAGGGCACACCGGGGAGCTGTTTTTT
CASSLSLWTGHTGELFF
>TRBV30|NA|TRBJ2-1|TRBD2
TGTGCCTGCCCCGGGACTAGCGGGGGGTTGAATGAGCAGTTCTTC
CACPGTSGGLNEQFF
>TRBV2|once|TRBJ2-7|TRBD1
TGTGCCAGCAGTGCCCCGACAGGGGGATTCTCCTACGAGCAGTACTTC
CASSAPTGGFSYEQYF
>TRBV30|NA|TRBJ2-3|TRBD2
TGTGCCTGGAGTGTACTAGCGGGGGGGACCGATCGGTTCCTCTACACAGATACGCAGTATTTT
CAWSVLAGGTDRFLYTDTQYF
>TRBV4-2|NA|TRBJ2-3|NA
TGTGCCAGCAGCCAAGGGCGGGGTGCCACAGATACGCAGTATTTT
CASSQGRGATDTQYF
>TRBV7-2|NA|TRBJ1-2|NA
TGTGCCAGCAGCCCCGACAGGCTCTATGGCTACACCTTC
CASSPDRLYGYTF
>TRBV6-5|NA|TRBJ2-1|NA
TGTGCCAGCGGATATTGGGGGGGCGCCTACAATGAGCAGTTCTTC
CASGYWGGAYNEQFF
>TRBV18|NA|TRBJ1-2|NA
TGTGCCAGCTCACCCCCCGCGGACTTCTATGGCTACACCTTC
CASSPPADFYGYTF
>TRBV5-1|NA|TRBJ1-1|NA
TGCGCCAGCAGCCAAGGGGTGAACACTGAAGCTTTCTTT
CASSQGVNTEAFF
>TRBV7-9|NA|TRBJ1-6|NA
TGTGCCAGCAGCTTAGCGTTCGGAGGAGGGGCGGATAATTCACCCCTCCACTTT
CASSLAFGGGADNSPLHF
>TRBV5-6|NA|TRBJ1-2|TRBD1
TGTGCCAGCAGCTTTTTGGACAGGGGGGGAGGCTACACCTTC
CASSFLDRGGGYTF
>TRBV30|NA|TRBJ2-1|TRBD2
TGTGCCTGGAGCGCGGGACTAGCGGGGTACAATGAGCAGTTCTTC
CAWSAGLAGYNEQFF
>TRBV7-2|NA|TRBJ1-3|TRBD1
TGTGCCAGCAGCGACTCGACAGGGAGCGGAAACACCATATATTTT
CASSDSTGSGNTIYF
>TRBV7-2|NA|TRBJ1-6|NA
TGTGCCAGCAGCCCCCGAATTCCTAGAGATTCACCCCTCCACTTT
CASSPRIPRDSPLHF
>TRBV18|NA|TRBJ1-1|NA
TGTGCCAGCTCACCGTACGGGGGGAACACTGAAGCTTTCTTT
CASSPYGGNTEAFF
>TRBV5-8|NA|TRBJ1-1|TRBD1
TGTGCCAGCAGCTTGTACGGGGGGGACAGGGAGGCTTTCTTT
CASSLYGGDREAFF
>TRBV7-9|NA|TRBJ1-1|NA
TGTGCCAGCAGCCTGGCCCGGACAGTGAACACTGAAGCTTTCTTT
CASSLARTVNTEAFF
>TRBV2|NA|TRBJ2-5|TRBD2
TGTGCCAGCAGTGAAGCGCCATCGGGGGGCCAAGAGACCCAGTACTTC
CASSEAPSGGQETQYF
>TRBV19|NA|TRBJ1-1|TRBD1
TGTGCCAGTAGTATAGGTTGGGGACAGGGGCTTCGGGCCACTGAAGCTTTCTTT
CASSIGWGQGLRATEAFF
>TRBV20-1|NA|TRBJ2-4|NA
TGCAGTGCTTTTGACCGGGTCAGGTACTTC
CSAFDRVRYF
>TRBV13|NA|TRBJ2-3|NA
TGTGCCAGCAGCTTAGGTTTAACTAGTTCGGGTACGCAGTATTTT
CASSLGLTSSGTQYF
>TRBV7-2|NA|TRBJ2-5|TRBD2
TGTGCCAGCAGCTCCGGGGGGGTAGAGACCCAGTACTTC
CASSSGGVETQYF
>TRBV7-2|NA|TRBJ2-7|TRBD2
TGTGCCAGCAGCTTAATGACTAGCGGGGGGGCCTACGAGCAGTACTTC
CASSLMTSGGAYEQYF
>TRBV5-6|few|TRBJ1-6|NA
TGTGCCAGCAGCTTGGACCGGGTGGCAAATTCACCCCTCCACTTT
CASSLDRVANSPLHF
>TRBV2|NA|TRBJ1-1|TRBD1
TGTGCCAGCAGTGAAGCGGGCAGGGGGACTCCTGAAGCTTTCTTT
CASSEAGRGTPEAFF
>TRBV14|NA|TRBJ2-5|TRBD2
TGTGCCAGCAGCCAACTCGCGGGGGTAGTTGAGACCCAGTACTTC
CASSQLAGVVETQYF
>TRBV6-5|NA|TRBJ1-2|TRBD1
TGTGCCTCAAGACAGGGCGACTATGGCTACACCTTC
CASRQGDYGYTF
>TRBV27|NA|TRBJ2-7|NA
TGTGCCACAGCAGGACTTCGGGGTCTCAACTACGAGCAGTACTTC
CATAGLRGLNYEQYF
>TRBV5-6|NA|TRBJ2-3|TRBD2
TGTGCCAGCAGCCGTGGGGGGGGGTTCAGAAGGCGGGATACGCAGTATTTT
CASSRGGGFRRRDTQYF
>TRBV7-2|NA|TRBJ2-5|NA
TGTGCCAGCAGATCAAATTTGGAGACCCAGTACTTC
CASRSNLETQYF
>TRBV7-2|NA|TRBJ2-3|TRBD2
TGTGCCAGCAGCCCAAGACTAGCGGGGAGCACAGATACGCAGTATTTT
CASSPRLAGSTDTQYF
>TRBV18|NA|TRBJ2-2|NA
TGTGCCAGCTCACGGGGGCCGATTAACACCGGGGAGCTGTTTTTT
CASSRGPINTGELFF
>TRBV10-3|NA|TRBJ1-1|NA
TGTGCCATCAGGATCGGGCTAGGGAGCACTGAAGCTTTCTTT
CAIRIGLGSTEAFF
>TRBV2|NA|TRBJ1-3|NA
TGTGCCAGCAGACGTACTATGAGTGGAAACACCATATATTTT
CASRRTMSGNTIYF
>TRBV2|NA|TRBJ1-2|NA
TGTGCCAGCAGTGTGGGCAGCCTCTATGGCTACACCTTC
CASSVGSLYGYTF
>TRBV7-2|NA|TRBJ1-1|NA
TGTGCCAGCAGCTTAGGTGGCACCCTTGAAGCTTTCTTT
CASSLGGTLEAFF
>TRBV7-9|NA|TRBJ1-5|NA
TGTGCCAGCAGCTTCGGCGGGTCGGGGCAGCCCCAGCATTTT
CASSFGGSGQPQHF
>TRBV5-6|NA|TRBJ2-5|TRBD2
TGTGCCAGCAGCCCCCCTAGCGGGGAGAGTTCAGGGCAGTACTTC
CASSPPSGESSGQYF